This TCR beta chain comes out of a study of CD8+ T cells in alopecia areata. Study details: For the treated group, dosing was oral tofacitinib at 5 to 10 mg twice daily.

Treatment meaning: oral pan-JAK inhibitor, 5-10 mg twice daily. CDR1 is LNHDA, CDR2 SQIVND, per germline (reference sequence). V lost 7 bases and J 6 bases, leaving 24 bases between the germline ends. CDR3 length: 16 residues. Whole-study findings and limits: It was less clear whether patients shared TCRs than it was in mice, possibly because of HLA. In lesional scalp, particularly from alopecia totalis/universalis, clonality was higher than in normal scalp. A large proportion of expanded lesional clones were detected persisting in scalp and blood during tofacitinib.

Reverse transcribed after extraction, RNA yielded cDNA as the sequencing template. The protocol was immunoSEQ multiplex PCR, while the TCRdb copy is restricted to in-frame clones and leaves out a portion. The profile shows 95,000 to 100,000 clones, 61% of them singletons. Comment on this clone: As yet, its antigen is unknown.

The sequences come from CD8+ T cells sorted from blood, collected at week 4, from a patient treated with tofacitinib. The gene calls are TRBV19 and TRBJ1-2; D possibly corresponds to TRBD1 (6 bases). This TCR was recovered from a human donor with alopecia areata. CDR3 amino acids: CASTLRTVKAMDGYTF. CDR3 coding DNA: TGTGCCAGTACCCTTAGGACAGTGAAGGCTATGGATGGCTACACCTTC.